The T cell receptor beta chain described here comes from a study of tumor-infiltrating lymphocytes in primary liver carcinoma. Study overall: There were tumors of stage T1-T3 N0M0, each 4.2 to 10 cm across. Findings and limits, study-wide: Tumors had a significantly higher top-250-clone fraction than blood (p = 0.039). Relative to tumor region pairs, the tumor-adjacent and tumor-blood pairs showed overlap that was lower.

Per the germline V gene, CDR1 is SEHNR and CDR2 is FQNEAQ (reference sequence). V shed 5 bases and J 5 bases; nucleotides not matched to a gene: 13. This CDR3 comprises 16 residues. Many counts were recorded for this clonotype. The antigen is unknown. From approximately 0.5 ug of total RNA, TCR beta-specific cDNA was reverse-transcribed using a constant-region primer. Generation of the TCR beta libraries relied on three nested multiplex PCR rounds using slightly modified ARM-PCR. The first two PCR rounds used TRBV1-TRBV30 primers with a Cbeta primer, around 10 cycles each. From the multiplex PCR reads, TCRdb called clonotypes with MiXCR, one entry per CDR3 protein. Among about 30,000 distinct CDR3 sequences listed, roughly 70% were seen once. The roughly 17-31 mg bulk tissue piece was not sorted before simultaneous RNA and DNA extraction.

Sequencing was done on a sample of liver tumor tissue from sampling region 3. The subset is: tumor region T3, left-lateral pole. V usage is TRBV7-9 and J usage is TRBJ2-7; 9 bases line up with TRBD1. The clonotype comes from a woman in her 30s with primary liver carcinoma and hepatitis B virus infection. CDR3 region: CASSPKQGAGQNEQYF. CDR3 nucleotides: TGTGCCAGCAGCCCCAAACAGGGGGCCGGTCAGAACGAGCAGTACTTC.